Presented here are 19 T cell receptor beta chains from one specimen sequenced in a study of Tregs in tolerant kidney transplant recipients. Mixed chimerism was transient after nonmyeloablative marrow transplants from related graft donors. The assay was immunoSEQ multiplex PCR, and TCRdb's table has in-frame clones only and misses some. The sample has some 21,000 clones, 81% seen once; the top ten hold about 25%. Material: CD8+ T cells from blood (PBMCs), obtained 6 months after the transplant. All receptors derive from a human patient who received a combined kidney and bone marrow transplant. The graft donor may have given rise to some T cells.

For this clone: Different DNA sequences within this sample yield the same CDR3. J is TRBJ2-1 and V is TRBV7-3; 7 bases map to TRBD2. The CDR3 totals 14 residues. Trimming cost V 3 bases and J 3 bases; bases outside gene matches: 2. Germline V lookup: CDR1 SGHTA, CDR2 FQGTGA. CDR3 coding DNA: TGTGCCAGCAGCTTGTCGGGGGGCTACAATGAGCAGTTCTTC. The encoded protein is CASSLSGGYNEQFF.

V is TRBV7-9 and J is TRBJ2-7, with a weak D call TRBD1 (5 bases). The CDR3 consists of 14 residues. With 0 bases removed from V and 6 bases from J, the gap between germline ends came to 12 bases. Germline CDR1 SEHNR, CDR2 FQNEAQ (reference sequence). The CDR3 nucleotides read TGTGCCAGCAGCTTAGCCCCAACAGGTGTCGAGCAGTACTTC. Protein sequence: CASSLAPTGVEQYF.

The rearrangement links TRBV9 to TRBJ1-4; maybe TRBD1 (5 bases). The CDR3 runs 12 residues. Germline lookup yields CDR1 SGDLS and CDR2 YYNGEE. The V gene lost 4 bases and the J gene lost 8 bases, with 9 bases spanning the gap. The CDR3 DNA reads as TGTGCCAGCAGCTCCCAGGGCGAAAAACTGTTTTTT. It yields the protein CASSSQGEKLFF.

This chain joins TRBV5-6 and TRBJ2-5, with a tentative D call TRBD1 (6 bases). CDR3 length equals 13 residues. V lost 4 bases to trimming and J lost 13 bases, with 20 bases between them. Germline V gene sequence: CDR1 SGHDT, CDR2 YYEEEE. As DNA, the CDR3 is TGTGCCAGCAGCGCGACCTCCGGGACACCTTCGTACTTC. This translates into CASSATSGTPSYF.

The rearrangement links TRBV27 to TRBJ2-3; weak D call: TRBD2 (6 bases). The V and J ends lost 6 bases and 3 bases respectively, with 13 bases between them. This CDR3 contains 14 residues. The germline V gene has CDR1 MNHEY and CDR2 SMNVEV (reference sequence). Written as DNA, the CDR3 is TGTGCCAGCAGGCCGGGACTTAGAACAGATACGCAGTATTTT. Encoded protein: CASRPGLRTDTQYF.

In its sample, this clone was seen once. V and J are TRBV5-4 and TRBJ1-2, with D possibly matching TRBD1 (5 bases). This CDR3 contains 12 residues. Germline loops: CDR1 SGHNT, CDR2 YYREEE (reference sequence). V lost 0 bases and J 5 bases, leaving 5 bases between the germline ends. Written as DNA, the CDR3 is TGTGCCAGCAGCTTGGGACAGTATGGCTACACCTTC. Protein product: CASSLGQYGYTF.

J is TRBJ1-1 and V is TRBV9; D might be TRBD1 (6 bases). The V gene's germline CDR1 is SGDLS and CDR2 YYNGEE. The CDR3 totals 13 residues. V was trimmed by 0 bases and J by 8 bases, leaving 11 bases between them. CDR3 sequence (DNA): TGTGCCAGCAGCGTAGTTTCTGGGACAGAAGCTTTCTTT. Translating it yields CASSVVSGTEAFF.

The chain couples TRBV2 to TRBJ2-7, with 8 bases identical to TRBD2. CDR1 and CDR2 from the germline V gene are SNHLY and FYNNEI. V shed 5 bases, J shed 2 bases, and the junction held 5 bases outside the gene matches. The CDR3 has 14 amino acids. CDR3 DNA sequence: TGTGCCAGCAGTCAGGCGGGGGGAGCCTACGAGCAGTACTTC. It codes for CASSQAGGAYEQYF.

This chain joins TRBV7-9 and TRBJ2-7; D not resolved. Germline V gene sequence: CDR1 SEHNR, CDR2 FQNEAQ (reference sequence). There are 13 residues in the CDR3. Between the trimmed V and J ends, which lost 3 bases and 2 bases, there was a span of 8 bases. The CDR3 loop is CASSFEDPYEQYF. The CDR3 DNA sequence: TGTGCCAGCAGCTTCGAGGATCCCTACGAGCAGTACTTC.

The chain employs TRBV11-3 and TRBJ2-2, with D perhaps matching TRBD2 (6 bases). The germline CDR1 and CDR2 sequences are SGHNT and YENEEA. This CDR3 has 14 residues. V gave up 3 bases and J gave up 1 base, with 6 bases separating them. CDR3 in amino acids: CASSFSGNTGELFF. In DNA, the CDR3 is TGTGCCAGCAGCTTTAGCGGGAACACCGGGGAGCTGTTTTTT.

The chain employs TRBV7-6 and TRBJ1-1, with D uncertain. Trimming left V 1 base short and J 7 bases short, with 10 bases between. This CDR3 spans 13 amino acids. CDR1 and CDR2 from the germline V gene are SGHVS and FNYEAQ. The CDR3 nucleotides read TGTGCCAGCAGCTTAGTTGAGAGTGTTGAAGCTTTCTTT. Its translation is CASSLVESVEAFF. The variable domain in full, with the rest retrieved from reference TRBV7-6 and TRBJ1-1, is GAGVSQSPRYKVTKRGQDVALRCDPISGHVSLYWYRQALGQGPEFLTYFNYEAQQDKSGLPNDRFSAERPEGSISTLTIQRTEQRDSAMYRCASSLVESVEAFFGQGTRLTVV.

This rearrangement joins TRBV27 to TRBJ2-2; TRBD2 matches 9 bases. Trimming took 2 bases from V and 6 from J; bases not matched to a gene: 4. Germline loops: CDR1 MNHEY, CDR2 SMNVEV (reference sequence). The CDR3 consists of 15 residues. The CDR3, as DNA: TGTGCCAGCAGTTTAGTAGCGGGAGTGTCCGGGGAGCTGTTTTTT. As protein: CASSLVAGVSGELFF.

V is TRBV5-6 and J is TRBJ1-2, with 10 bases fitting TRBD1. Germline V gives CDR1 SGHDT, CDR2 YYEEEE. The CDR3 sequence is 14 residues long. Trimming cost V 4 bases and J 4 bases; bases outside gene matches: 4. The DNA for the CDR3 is TGTGCCAGCAGCCCGGGACAGGGGTTCTATGGCTACACCTTC. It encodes CASSPGQGFYGYTF.

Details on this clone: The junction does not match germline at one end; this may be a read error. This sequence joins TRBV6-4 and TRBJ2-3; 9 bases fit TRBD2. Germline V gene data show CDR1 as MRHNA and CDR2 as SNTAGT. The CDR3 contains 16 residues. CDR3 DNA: TGTGCCGGCAGTGACTCTAATAGCGGGGGCCCAGATACGCAGTATTTT. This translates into CAGSDSNSGGPDTQYF.

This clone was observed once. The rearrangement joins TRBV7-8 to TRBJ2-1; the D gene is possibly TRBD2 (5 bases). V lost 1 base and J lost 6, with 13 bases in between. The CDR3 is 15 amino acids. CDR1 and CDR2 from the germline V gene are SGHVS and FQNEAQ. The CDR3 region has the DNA TGTGCCAGCAGCTTAGGCCTAGCTCTAGGCAATGAGCAGTTCTTC. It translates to CASSLGLALGNEQFF.

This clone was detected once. CDR3 DNA: TGTGCCATCAGTGAGACTGGAGATCCCGAGAACTATGGCTACACCTTC. The encoded protein is CAISETGDPENYGYTF. V is TRBV10-3 and J is TRBJ1-2; D gene uncertain. This CDR3 has 16 residues. From germline, CDR1 is ENHRY and CDR2 SYGVKD. Trimming removed 2 bases at V and 2 bases at J, with 15 bases between.

In nucleotides, the CDR3 is TGTGCCAGCAAGGGTTGGGAGACTGAAGCTTTCTTT. This translates into CASKGWETEAFF. The chain recombines TRBV9 with TRBJ1-1; the D is unclear. Germline assignment: CDR1 SGDLS and CDR2 YYNGEE. This CDR3 spans 12 amino acids. The V and J ends lost 6 bases and 5 bases respectively, with 11 bases between them.

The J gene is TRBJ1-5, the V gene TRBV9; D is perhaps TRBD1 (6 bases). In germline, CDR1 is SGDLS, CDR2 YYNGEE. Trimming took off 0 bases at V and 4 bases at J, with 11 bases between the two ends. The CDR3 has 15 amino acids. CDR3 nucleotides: TGTGCCAGCAGCGTAGGGCAGGGGATTAATCAGCCCCAGCATTTT. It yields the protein CASSVGQGINQPQHF.

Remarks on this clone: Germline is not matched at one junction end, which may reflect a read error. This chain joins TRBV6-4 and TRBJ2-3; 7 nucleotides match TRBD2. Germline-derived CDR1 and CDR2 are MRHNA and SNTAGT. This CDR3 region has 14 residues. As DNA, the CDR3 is TGTGTCAGCAGTGGAAATAGCGGGACAGATACGCAGTATTTT. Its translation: CVSSGNSGTDTQYF.